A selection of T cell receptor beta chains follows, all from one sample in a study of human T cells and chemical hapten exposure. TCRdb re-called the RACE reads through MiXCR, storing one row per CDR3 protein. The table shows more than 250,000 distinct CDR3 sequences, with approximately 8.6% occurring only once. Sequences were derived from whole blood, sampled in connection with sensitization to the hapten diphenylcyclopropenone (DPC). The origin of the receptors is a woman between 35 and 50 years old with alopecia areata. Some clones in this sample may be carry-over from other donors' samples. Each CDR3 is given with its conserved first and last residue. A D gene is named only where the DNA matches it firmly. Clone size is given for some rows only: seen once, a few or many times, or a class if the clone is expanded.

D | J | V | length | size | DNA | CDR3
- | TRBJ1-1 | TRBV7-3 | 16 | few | TGTGCCAGCAGCTTAACGGGCGGCAAATTGAACACTGAAGCTTTCTTT | CASSLTGGKLNTEAFF
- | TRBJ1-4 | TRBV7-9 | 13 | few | TGTGCCAGCAACATGGGGTTTAATGAAAAACTGTTTTTT | CASNMGFNEKLFF
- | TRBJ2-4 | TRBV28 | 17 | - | TGTGCCAGCTACAACACGGACTACTCCATGGCCAAAAACATTCAGTACTTC | CASYNTDYSMAKNIQYF
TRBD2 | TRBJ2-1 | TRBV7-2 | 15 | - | TGTGCCAGCAGCCGGACTAGCGGGAGTTCCAATGAGCAGTTCTTC | CASSRTSGSSNEQFF
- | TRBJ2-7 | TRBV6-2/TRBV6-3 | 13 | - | TGTGCCAGCAGACCCGGGACGTCCTACGAGCAGTACTTC | CASRPGTSYEQYF
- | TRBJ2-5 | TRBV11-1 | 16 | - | TGTGCCAGCAGCTTAAGGCAGAGAAGGTACCAAGAGACCCAGTACTTC | CASSLRQRRYQETQYF
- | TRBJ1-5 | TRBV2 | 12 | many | TGTGCCAGCAGAGGAGTAAATCAGCCCCAGCATTTT | CASRGVNQPQHF
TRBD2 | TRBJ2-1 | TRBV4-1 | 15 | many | TGCGCCAGCAGCCGGGGACTAGCGGTCTACAATGAGCAGTTCTTC | CASSRGLAVYNEQFF
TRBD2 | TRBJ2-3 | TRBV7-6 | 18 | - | TGTGTCAGCAGCTTAGAACCCCCCGGACTAGCCGCCACAGATACGCAGTATTTT | CVSSLEPPGLAATDTQYF
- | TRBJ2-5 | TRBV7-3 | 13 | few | TGTGCCAGCAGCTCTGTCTACGGCGAGACCCAGTACTTC | CASSSVYGETQYF
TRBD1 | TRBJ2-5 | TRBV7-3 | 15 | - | TGTGCCAGCAGCTTTACGGGACAGGGCCAAGAGACCCAGTACTTC | CASSFTGQGQETQYF
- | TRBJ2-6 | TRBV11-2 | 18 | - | TGTGCCAGCAGCTTAATCGGACATCTTCGCTCTGGGGCCAACGTCCTGACTTTC | CASSLIGHLRSGANVLTF
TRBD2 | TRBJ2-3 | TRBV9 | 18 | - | TGTGCCAGCAGCGTAGGGACTAGCGGCTACCAAAGCACAGATACGCAGTATTTT | CASSVGTSGYQSTDTQYF
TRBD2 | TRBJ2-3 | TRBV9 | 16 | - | TGTGCCAGCAGCGTGAGGGGACTAGCGGCCTCCGGTACGCAGTATTTT | CASSVRGLAASGTQYF
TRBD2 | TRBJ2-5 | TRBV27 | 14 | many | TGTGCCAGCAGTTGGACTAGCGGGAGTGAGACCCAGTACTTC | CASSWTSGSETQYF
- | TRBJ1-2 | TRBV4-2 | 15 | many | TGTGCCAGCAGCCAAGATAACCCTCCTAACTATGGCTACACCTTC | CASSQDNPPNYGYTF
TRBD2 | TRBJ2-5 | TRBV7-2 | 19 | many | TGTGCCAGCAGCTTAGCCCCCCCGGCGACTAGCGGGGTCCAAGAGACCCAGTACTTC | CASSLAPPATSGVQETQYF
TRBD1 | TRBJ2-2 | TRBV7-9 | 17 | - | TGTGCCAGCAGACCCTTCATGGGACAGTCGAACACCGGGGAGCTGTTTTTT | CASRPFMGQSNTGELFF
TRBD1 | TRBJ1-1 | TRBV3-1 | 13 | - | TGTGCCAGCAGCCTTAGGGGACAGGAGGTAGCTTTCTTT | CASSLRGQEVAFF
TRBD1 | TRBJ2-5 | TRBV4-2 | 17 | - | TGTGCCAGCAGCCAAGATCCGGGACAGGGGTTGTGGGAGACCCAGTACTTC | CASSQDPGQGLWETQYF
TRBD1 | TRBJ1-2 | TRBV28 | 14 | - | TGTGCCAGCAGTCCCGGACAGGGTAACTCGGGCTACACCTTC | CASSPGQGNSGYTF
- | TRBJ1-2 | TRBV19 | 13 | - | TGTGCCAGTAGTAGGGCCCCACTATATGGCTACACCTTC | CASSRAPLYGYTF
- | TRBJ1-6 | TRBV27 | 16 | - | TGTGCCAGCAGCTTAGAACGGAGGGCCTACGGTTCACCCCTCCACTTT | CASSLERRAYGSPLHF
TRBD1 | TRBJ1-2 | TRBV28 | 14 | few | TGTGCCAGCAGTTTACCAGGGACAGGGGATGGCTACACCTTC | CASSLPGTGDGYTF
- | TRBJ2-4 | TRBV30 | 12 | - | TGTGCCTGGAGTGTATCCCACCGTGTTGAATACTTC | CAWSVSHRVEYF
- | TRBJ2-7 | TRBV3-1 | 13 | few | TGTGCCAGCAGCCAACAGTCTTCCTACGAGCAGTACTTC | CASSQQSSYEQYF
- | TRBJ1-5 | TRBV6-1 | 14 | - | TGTGCCAGCAGCGCAGGACAGCCTAGGGGGCCCCAGCATTTT | CASSAGQPRGPQHF
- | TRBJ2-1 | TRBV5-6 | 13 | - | TGTGCCAGCAGCTTGGGAAGAGGGAATGAGCAGTTCTTC | CASSLGRGNEQFF
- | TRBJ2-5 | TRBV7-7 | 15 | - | TGTGCTAGCAGCTTAAACAGGGCGATTCAAGAGACCCAGTACTTC | CASSLNRAIQETQYF
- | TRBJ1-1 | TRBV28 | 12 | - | TGTGCCAGCAGTCTTATGCACACTGAAGCTTTCTTT | CASSLMHTEAFF
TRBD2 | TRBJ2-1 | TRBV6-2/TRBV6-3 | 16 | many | TGTGCCAGCAGTTACTCGGCTAGCGGTACCTACAATGAGCAGTTCTTC | CASSYSASGTYNEQFF
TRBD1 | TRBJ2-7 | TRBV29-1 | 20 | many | TGCAGCGTTTTAGGAGTCAGGGGGCTTGTTGGGGCAGGAGGGCCCTACGAGCAGTACTTC | CSVLGVRGLVGAGGPYEQYF
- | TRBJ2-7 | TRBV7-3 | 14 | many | TGTGCCAGCAGCTCTACAGGGAGCTCCTACGAGCAGTACTTC | CASSSTGSSYEQYF
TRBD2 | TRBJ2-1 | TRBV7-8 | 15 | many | TGTGCCAGCAGGAAGCAAAGGGCGGGAGACAATGAGCAGTTCTTC | CASRKQRAGDNEQFF
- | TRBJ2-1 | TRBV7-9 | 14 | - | TGTGCCAGCAGCTTAGTATCCACTATAGGTGAGCAGTTCTTC | CASSLVSTIGEQFF
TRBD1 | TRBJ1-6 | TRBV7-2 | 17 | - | TGTGCCAGCAGCTTAACGACAGGGATTTCCTATAATTCACCCCTCCACTTT | CASSLTTGISYNSPLHF
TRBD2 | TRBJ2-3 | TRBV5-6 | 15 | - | TGTGCCAGCAGTGGGGGGACTAGGCTTACAGATACGCAGTATTTT | CASSGGTRLTDTQYF
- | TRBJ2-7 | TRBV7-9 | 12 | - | TGTGCCAGCAGCTTAGCGAGGGACGAGCAGTACTTC | CASSLARDEQYF
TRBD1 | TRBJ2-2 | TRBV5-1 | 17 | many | TGCGCCAGCCGCCCTGGTTCAGGACAGGAGAGGACCGGGGAGCTGTTTTTT | CASRPGSGQERTGELFF
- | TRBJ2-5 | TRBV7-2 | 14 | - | TGTGCCAGCAGCTTAAGGGGAGATGGAGAGACCCAGTACTTC | CASSLRGDGETQYF
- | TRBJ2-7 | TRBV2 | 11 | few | TGTGCCAGCAGTATGACATACGAGCAGTACTTC | CASSMTYEQYF
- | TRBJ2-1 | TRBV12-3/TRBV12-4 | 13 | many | TGTGCCAGCAGTTTAGGGTCCGGAGATGAGCAGTTCTTC | CASSLGSGDEQFF
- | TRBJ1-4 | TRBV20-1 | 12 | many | TGCAGTGCTAGAGGGGGCGATGAAAAACTGTTTTTT | CSARGGDEKLFF
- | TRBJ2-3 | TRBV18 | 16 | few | TGTGCCAGCTCACCACCGAACCGCGTTAGCACAGATACGCAGTATTTT | CASSPPNRVSTDTQYF
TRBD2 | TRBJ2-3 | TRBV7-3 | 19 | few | TGTGCCAGCAGTCTCTCGGGACTAGCGGGAGGACTTAGCACAGATACGCAGTATTTT | CASSLSGLAGGLSTDTQYF
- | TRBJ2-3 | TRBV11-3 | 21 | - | TGTGCCAGCAGCTTAGGCGGGACAGCCTTCAAGCGGATGACTAGCACAGATACGCAGTATTTT | CASSLGGTAFKRMTSTDTQYF
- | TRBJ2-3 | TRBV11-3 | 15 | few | TGTGCCAGCAGCTTAAGGGCTCGTAGCACAGATACGCAGTATTTT | CASSLRARSTDTQYF
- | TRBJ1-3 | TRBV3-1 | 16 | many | TGTGCCAGCAGCCAAGATTCAAGGTTCTCTGGAAACACCATATATTTT | CASSQDSRFSGNTIYF
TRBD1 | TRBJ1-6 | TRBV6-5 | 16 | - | TGTGCCAGCAGCTTACAGGGGTATAAAGCAAATTCACCCCTCCACTTT | CASSLQGYKANSPLHF
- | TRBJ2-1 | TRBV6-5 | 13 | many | TGTGCCAGCAGCCCGGGGAGGACTCTGGCGCAGTTCTTC | CASSPGRTLAQFF
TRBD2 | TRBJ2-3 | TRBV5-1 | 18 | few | TGCGCCAGCAGCCTTAGGACTAGCGGGAGGGCCGTCACAGATACGCAGTATTTT | CASSLRTSGRAVTDTQYF
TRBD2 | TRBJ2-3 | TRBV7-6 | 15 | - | TGTGCCAGCAGCCCCCAGGGACTAGCGGGAGATACGCAGTATTTT | CASSPQGLAGDTQYF
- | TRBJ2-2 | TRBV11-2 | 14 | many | TGTGCCAGCAGCTTAGCCCCGTACACCGGGGAGCTGTTTTTT | CASSLAPYTGELFF
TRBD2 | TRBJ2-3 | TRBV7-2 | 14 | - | TGTGCCAGCAGCCGCGGACTAGCGGCCGATACGCAGTATTTT | CASSRGLAADTQYF
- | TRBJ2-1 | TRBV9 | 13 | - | TGTGCCAGCAGCGTAGAGATGGGTTATGAGCAGTTCTTC | CASSVEMGYEQFF
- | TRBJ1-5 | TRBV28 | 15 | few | TGTGCCAGCAGTCGGCGAGGGTCTGGCAATCAGCCCCAGCATTTT | CASSRRGSGNQPQHF
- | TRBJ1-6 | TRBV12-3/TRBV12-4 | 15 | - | TGTGCCAGCAGTAGACAGAGCTCCTATAATTCACCCCTCCACTTT | CASSRQSSYNSPLHF
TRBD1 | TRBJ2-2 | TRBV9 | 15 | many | TGTGCCAGCAGCCCCGCAGGGGGTCGCACCGGGGAGCTGTTTTTT | CASSPAGGRTGELFF
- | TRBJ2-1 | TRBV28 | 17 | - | TGTGCCAGCACCCCCCCGACAGGAAAGGGACCCTACAATGAGCAGTTCTTC | CASTPPTGKGPYNEQFF